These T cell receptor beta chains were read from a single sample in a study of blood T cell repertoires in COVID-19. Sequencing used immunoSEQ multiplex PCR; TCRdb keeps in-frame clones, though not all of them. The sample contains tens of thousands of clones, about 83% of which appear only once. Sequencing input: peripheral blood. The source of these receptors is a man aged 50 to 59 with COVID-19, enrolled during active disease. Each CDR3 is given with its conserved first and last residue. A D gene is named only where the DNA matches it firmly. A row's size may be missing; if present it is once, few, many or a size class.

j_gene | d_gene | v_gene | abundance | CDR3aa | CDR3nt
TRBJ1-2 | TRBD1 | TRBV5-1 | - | CASSFTGDYGYTF | TGCGCCAGCAGCTTTACAGGGGACTATGGCTACACCTTC
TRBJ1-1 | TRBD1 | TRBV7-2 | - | CASRNRGQMNTEAFF | TGTGCCAGCAGAAATAGGGGACAGATGAACACTGAAGCTTTCTTT
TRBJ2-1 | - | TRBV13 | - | CASSPINENEQFF | TGTGCCAGCAGCCCTATCAATGAAAATGAGCAGTTCTTC
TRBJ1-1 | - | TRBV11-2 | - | CASSSGTRTEAFF | TGTGCCAGCAGCTCGGGAACGAGAACTGAAGCTTTCTTT
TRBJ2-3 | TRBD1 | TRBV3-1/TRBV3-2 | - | CASSPPGAGGDTDTQYF | TGTGCCAGCAGCCCCCCGGGTGCAGGGGGAGACACAGATACGCAGTATTTT
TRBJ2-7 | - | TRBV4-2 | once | CASSPSRNYEQYF | TGTGCCAGCAGCCCCTCTAGGAACTACGAGCAGTACTTC
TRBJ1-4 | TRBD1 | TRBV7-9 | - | CASRQSRTGINEKLFF | TGTGCCAGCAGACAGAGCAGGACAGGCATAAATGAAAAACTGTTTTTT
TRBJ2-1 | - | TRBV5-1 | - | CASSIQGDEQFF | TGCGCCAGCAGCATTCAGGGCGATGAGCAGTTCTTC
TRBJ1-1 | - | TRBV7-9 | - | CASSPPVAAMNTEAFF | TGTGCCAGCAGCCCCCCGGTGGCGGCTATGAACACTGAAGCTTTCTTT
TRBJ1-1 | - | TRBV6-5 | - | CASSYSMPDTEAFF | TGTGCCAGCAGTTACTCGATGCCGGACACTGAAGCTTTCTTT
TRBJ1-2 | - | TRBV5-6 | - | CASSLGQDNYGYTF | TGTGCCAGCAGCTTGGGCCAGGATAACTATGGCTACACCTTC
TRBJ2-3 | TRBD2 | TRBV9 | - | CASSTREGSTDTQYF | TGTGCCAGCAGCACCCGGGAGGGTAGCACAGATACGCAGTATTTT
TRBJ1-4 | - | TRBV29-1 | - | CSVEDSGEKLFF | TGCAGCGTTGAAGATTCGGGTGAAAAACTGTTTTTT
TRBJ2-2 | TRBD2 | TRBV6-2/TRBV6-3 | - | CASSYSLAGAMAGELFF | TGTGCCAGCAGTTACAGCCTAGCGGGAGCAATGGCCGGGGAGCTGTTTTTT
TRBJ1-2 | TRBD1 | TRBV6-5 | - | CASSSADRVIGYTF | TGTGCCAGCAGTAGCGCAGACAGGGTAATTGGCTACACCTTC
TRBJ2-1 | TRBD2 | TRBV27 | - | CASTERIAGVHEQFF | TGTGCCAGCACTGAGAGGATAGCGGGAGTGCATGAGCAGTTCTTC
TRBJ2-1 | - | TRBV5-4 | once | CASSSGGQTYNEQFF | TGTGCCAGCAGCTCTGGAGGACAGACCTACAATGAGCAGTTCTTC
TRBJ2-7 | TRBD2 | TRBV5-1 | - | CASSSGLAGNEQYF | TGCGCCAGCAGCTCGGGACTAGCGGGAAACGAGCAGTACTTC
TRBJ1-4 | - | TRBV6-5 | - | CASKGANEKLFF | TGTGCCAGCAAGGGGGCTAATGAAAAACTGTTTTTT
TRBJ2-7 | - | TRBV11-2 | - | CASSLESPGEQYF | TGTGCCAGCAGCTTAGAAAGTCCCGGGGAGCAGTACTTC
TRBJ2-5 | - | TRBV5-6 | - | CASSMVRGKETQYF | TGTGCCAGCAGCATGGTTAGGGGTAAGGAGACCCAGTACTTC
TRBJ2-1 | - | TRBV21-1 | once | CEAGGGPKKNEQFF | TGTGAAGCGGGTGGTGGACCTAAGAAGAATGAGCAGTTCTTC
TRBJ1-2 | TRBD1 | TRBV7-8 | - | CASSLALGQGARGYTF | TGTGCCAGCAGCTTAGCGCTAGGACAGGGGGCGCGGGGCTACACCTTC
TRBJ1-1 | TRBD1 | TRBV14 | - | CASSQDRTGSAFF | TGTGCCAGCAGCCAAGATCGGACAGGGTCAGCTTTCTTT
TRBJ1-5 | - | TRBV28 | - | CASSSTIRGNQPQHF | TGTGCCAGCAGTTCCACCATCAGGGGCAATCAGCCCCAGCATTTT
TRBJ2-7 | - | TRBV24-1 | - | CATSAQGYEQYF | TGTGCCACCAGCGCTCAGGGCTACGAGCAGTACTTC
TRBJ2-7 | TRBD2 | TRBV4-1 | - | CASSQGLAGDAEQYF | TGCGCCAGCAGCCAGGGACTAGCGGGAGACGCCGAGCAGTACTTC
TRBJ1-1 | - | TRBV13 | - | CASSSYRNTEAFF | TGTGCCAGCAGCTCCTATCGGAACACTGAAGCTTTCTTT
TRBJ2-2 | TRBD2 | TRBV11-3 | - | CASSLGSKREWFTGELFF | TGTGCCAGCAGCTTAGGTTCAAAGCGGGAGTGGTTCACCGGGGAGCTGTTTTTT